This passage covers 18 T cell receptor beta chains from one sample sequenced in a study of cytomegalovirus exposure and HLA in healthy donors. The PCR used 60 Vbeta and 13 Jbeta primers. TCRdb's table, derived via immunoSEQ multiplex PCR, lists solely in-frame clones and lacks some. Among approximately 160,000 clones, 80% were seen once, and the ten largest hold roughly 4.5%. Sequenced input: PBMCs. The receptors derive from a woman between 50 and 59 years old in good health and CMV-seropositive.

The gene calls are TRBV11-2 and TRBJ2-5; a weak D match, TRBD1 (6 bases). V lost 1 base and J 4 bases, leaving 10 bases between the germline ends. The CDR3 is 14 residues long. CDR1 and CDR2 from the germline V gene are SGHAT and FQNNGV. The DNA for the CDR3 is TGTGCCAGCAGCTTAGTCAGGGGCCGAGAGACCCAGTACTTC. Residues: CASSLVRGRETQYF.

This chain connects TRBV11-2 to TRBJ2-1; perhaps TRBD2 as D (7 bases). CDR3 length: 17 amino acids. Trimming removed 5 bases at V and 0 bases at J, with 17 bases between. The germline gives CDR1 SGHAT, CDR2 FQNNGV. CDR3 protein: CASSARRGASSYNEQFF. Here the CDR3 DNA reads TGTGCCAGCAGCGCCAGACGGGGGGCGAGCTCCTACAATGAGCAGTTCTTC.

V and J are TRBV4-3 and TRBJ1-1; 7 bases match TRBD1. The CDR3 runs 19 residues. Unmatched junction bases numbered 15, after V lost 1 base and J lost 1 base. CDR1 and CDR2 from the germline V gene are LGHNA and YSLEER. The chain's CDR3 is CASSQVAGGWQARNTEAFF. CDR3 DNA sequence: TGCGCCAGCAGCCAAGTCGCAGGGGGGTGGCAGGCCCGGAACACTGAAGCTTTCTTT.

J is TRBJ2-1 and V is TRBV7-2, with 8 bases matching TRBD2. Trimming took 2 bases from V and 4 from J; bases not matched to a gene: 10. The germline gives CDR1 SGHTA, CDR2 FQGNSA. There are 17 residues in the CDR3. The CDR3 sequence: CASSLTAGGGTYNEQFF. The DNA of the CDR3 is TGTGCCAGCAGCTTAACCGCGGGAGGTGGGACGTACAATGAGCAGTTCTTC. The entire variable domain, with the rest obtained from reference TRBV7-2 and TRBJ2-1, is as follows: GAGVSQSPSNKVTEKGKDVELRCDPISGHTALYWYRQSLGQGLEFLIYFQGNSAPDKSGLPSDRFSAERTGGSVSTLTIQRTQQEDSAVYLCASSLTAGGGTYNEQFFGPGTRLTVL.

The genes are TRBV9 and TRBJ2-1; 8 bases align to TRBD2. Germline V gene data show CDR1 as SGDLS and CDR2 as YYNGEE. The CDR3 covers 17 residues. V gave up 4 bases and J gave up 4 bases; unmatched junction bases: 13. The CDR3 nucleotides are TGTGCCAGCAGCCCGACGACTAGCGCTTTGGGTTACAATGAGCAGTTCTTC. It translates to CASSPTTSALGYNEQFF.

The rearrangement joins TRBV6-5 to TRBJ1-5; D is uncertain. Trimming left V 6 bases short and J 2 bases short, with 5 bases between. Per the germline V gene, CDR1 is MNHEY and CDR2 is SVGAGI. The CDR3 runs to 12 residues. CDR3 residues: CASSPGNQPQHF. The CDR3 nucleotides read TGTGCCAGCAGCCCGGGCAATCAGCCCCAGCATTTT.

CDR3 DNA: TGTGCCAGCAGCACCCCAGGGTCCACTGAAGCTTTCTTT. Its protein is CASSTPGSTEAFF. The rearrangement links TRBV7-2 to TRBJ1-1, with D perhaps matching TRBD1 (5 bases). The CDR3 spans 13 residues. CDR1 is SGHTA, CDR2 FQGNSA, per germline. The V gene lost 5 bases and the J gene lost 4 bases, with 11 bases spanning the gap.

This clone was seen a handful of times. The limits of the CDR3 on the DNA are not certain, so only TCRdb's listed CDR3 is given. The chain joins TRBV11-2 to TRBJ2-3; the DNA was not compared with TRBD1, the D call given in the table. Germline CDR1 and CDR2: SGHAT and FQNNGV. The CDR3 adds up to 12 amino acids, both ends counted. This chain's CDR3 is CASSFGQGAWYF.

CDR3 protein: CASSLWGGGEQYF. DNA for the CDR3: TGTGCCAGCAGCTTGTGGGGGGGTGGCGAGCAGTACTTC. The gene calls are TRBV5-4 and TRBJ2-7; 7 nucleotides match TRBD2. This CDR3 contains 13 residues. Germline CDR1 SGHNT, CDR2 YYREEE (reference sequence). J gave up 6 bases and V 1 base, and 4 bases lay outside the gene matches. Looking up the rest from reference TRBV5-4 and TRBJ2-7 gives the full variable domain: ETGVTQSPTHLIKTRGQQVTLRCSSQSGHNTVSWYQQALGQGPQFIFQYYREEENGRGNFPPRFSGLQFPNYSSELNVNALELDDSALYLCASSLWGGGEQYFGPGTRLTVT.

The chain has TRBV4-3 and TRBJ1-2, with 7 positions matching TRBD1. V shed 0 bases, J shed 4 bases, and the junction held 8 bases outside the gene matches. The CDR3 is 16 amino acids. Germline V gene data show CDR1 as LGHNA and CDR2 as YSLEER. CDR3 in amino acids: CASSQDGQALFYGYTF. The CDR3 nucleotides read TGCGCCAGCAGCCAAGATGGACAGGCACTATTCTATGGCTACACCTTC.

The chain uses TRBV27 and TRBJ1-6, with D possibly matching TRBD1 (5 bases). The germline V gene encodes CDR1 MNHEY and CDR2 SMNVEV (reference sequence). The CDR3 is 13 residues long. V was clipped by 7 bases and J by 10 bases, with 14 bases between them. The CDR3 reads CASTTTGGSPLHF. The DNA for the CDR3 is TGTGCCAGCACGACAACAGGCGGATCACCCCTCCACTTT.

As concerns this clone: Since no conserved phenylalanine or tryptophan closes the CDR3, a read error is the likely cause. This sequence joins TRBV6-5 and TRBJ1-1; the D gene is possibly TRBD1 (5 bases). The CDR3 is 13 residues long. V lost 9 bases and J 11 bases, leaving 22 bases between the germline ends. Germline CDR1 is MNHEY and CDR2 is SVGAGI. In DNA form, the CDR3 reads TGTGCCAGTGGCCAAACTAGGGAAAAGGGGGCTTTCGTT. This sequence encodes CASGQTREKGAFV.

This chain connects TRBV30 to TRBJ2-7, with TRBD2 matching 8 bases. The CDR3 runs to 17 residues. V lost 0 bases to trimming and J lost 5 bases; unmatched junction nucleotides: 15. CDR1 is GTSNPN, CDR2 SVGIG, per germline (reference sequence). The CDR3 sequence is CAWSVPRGGNIADEQYF. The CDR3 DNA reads TGTGCCTGGAGTGTACCTCGGGGGGGCAATATTGCGGACGAGCAGTACTTC. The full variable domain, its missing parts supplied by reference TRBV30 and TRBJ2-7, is SQTIHQWPATLVQPVGSPLSLECTVEGTSNPNLYWYRQAAGRGLQLLFYSVGIGQISSEVPQNLSASRPQDRQFILSSKKLLLSDSGFYLCAWSVPRGGNIADEQYFGPGTRLTVT.

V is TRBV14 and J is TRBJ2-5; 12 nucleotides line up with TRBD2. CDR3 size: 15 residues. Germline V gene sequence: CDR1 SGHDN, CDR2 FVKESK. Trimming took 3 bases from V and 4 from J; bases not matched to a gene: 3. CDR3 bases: TGTGCCAGCAGCCAGACTAGCGGGAGTGGAGAGACCCAGTACTTC. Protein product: CASSQTSGSGETQYF.

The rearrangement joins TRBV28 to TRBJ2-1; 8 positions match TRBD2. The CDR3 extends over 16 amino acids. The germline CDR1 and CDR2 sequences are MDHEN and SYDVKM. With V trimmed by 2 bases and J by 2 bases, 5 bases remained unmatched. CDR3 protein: CASSLRAGGAYNEQFF. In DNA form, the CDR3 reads TGTGCCAGCAGTTTAAGGGCGGGAGGCGCCTACAATGAGCAGTTCTTC.

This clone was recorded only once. The CDR3 coding sequence is TGTGCCAGCATCGATTCATACGGGGGCGGGGGGAACACTGAAGCTTTCTTT. Its protein is CASIDSYGGGGNTEAFF. The genes are TRBV28 and TRBJ1-1, with a possible D match to TRBD1 (6 bases). The V and J ends lost 7 bases and 1 base respectively, with 22 bases between them. Germline V gives CDR1 MDHEN, CDR2 SYDVKM. The CDR3 runs to 17 residues.

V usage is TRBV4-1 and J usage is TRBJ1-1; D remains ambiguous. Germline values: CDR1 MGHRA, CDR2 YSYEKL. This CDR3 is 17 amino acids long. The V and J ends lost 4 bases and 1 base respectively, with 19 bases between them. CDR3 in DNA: TGCGCCAGCAGCCCGGGGAGTGCATTTACTGGGAACACTGAAGCTTTCTTT. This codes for CASSPGSAFTGNTEAFF.

Written as DNA, the CDR3 is TGTGCAAGTCGCTTAGTGAGGCCGACAGGGGTGAACACTGAAGCTTTCTTT. Its translation is CASRLVRPTGVNTEAFF. The V and J genes are TRBV12-2 and TRBJ1-1; TRBD1 is the table's D call and was not checked against the DNA. TRBV12-2 is a known pseudogene. CDR3 length: 17 residues.